Sequencing of this TCR beta chain was carried out in a study of spatial heterogeneity in lung cancer. Study results and caveats: Resection saw ubiquitous expanded tumor TCRs appear in blood more than follow-up did.

The CDR3 runs to 16 residues. With 7 bases clipped from V and 0 bases from J, the junction kept 11 bases outside the gene matches. The germline V gene has CDR1 LNHDA and CDR2 SQIVND (reference sequence). This clonotype was counted many times. The target antigen is unknown. Time point specified: sample taken at primary tumor resection. Without sorting, whole RNA was sequenced from tumor, nontumor lung or frozen PBMC. TCRdb reprocessed the 5' RACE reads with MiXCR, giving one entry per CDR3 protein. The sample holds more than 45,000 distinct CDR3 sequences, approximately 5.7% seen once. The chain links TRBV19 to TRBJ1-2, with 7 bases that match TRBD1. The sequences come from PBMCs, collected at surgery. The TCR originated in a male donor with early-stage non-small cell lung cancer. This chain's CDR3 is CASTPFGTATNYGYTF. The CDR3 DNA sequence: TGTGCCAGTACCCCCTTTGGGACAGCTACTAACTATGGCTACACCTTC.